This T cell receptor beta chain appears in the sequencing data of a study of metastatic and nonmetastatic thyroid tumors (TCRdb year 2020). A note on the overall study: Repertoires were compared across peripheral blood and tumor or nodule tissue samples from malignant and benign thyroid patients.

V loses 2 bases of germline sequence and J loses 5 bases, and the interval between the two ends is 13 bases. The CDR3 numbers 15 residues from cysteine through phenylalanine. Only the CDR3 part of the read is kept: 45 bases, read in frame from the first base. Reading the germline V gene gives CDR1 MNHNS and CDR2 SASEGT. This clone is labeled medium-sized (0.01 to 0.1%). What antigen it recognizes has not been identified. Base-call qualities are not available, and no considerably larger clone is one nucleotide away. Preparation of the library involved PCR. These reads were obtained on an Illumina HiSeq 4000. High-throughput sequencing was used to profile the TCR beta-chain CDR3 region of each patient. As for the original processing: A classifier to discriminate distant-metastatic papillary thyroid cancer patients was built from CDR3 differences across clinicopathological groups. To measure repertoire diversity the researchers used the Shannon index, while the Morisita-Horn index served to gauge how similar the tumor and blood repertoires were. TCRdb trimmed the raw reads at Q25, called clones with MiXCR and kept productive beta chains. In this record, the V and J calls reflect TCRdb's handling and not the investigators' own analysis. This sample is represented by around 23,000 clones; about 26% of them were singletons. Around 17% of the sample is held by the ten biggest clonotypes.

Beyond this particular receptor, the publication reports: In both blood and tumor samples, TCR beta diversity was reported to be significantly higher in malignant tumors than in benign nodules.

No treatment had been received by any patient before thyroid surgery. Using T-cell receptor beta sequencing, the study looked back at clinical samples from patients collected from the early 2010s to the late 2010s. The receptor was isolated from a male donor with papillary thyroid cancer or a benign thyroid nodule (not recorded which). Some clones in this sample may be carry-over from other donors' samples. The receptor chain draws on TRBV6-1 and TRBJ2-1; perhaps TRBD2 is the D gene, with 6 bases matching. The sequencing input was blood. Here the CDR3 is given as CASSEQVLAHNEQFF. Here is the DNA: TGTGCCAGCAGTGAACAGGTGCTAGCGCACAATGAGCAGTTCTTC.